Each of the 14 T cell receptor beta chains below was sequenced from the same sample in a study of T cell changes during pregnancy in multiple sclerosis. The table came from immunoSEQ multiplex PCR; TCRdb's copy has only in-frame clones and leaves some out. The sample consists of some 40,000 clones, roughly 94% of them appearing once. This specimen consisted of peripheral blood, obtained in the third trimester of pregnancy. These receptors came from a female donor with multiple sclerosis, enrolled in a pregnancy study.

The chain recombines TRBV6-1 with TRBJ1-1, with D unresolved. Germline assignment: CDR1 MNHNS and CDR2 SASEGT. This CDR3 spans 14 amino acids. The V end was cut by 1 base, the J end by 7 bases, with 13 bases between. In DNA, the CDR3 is TGTGCCAGCAGTGAAGGGACTGGACGGAGTGAAGCTTTCTTT. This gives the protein CASSEGTGRSEAFF.

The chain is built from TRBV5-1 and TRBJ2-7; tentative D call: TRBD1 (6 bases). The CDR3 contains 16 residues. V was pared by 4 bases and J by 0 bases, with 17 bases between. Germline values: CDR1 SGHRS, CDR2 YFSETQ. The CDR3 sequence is CASSPETGQRSYEQYF. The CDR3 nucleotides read TGCGCCAGCAGCCCCGAGACAGGTCAACGCTCCTACGAGCAGTACTTC.

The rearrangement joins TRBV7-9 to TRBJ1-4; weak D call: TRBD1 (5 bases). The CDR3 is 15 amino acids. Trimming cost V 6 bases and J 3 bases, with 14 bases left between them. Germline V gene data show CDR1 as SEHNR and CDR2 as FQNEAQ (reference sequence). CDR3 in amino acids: CASSFWGGANEKLFF. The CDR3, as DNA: TGTGCCAGCAGTTTCTGGGGGGGAGCTAATGAAAAACTGTTTTTT.

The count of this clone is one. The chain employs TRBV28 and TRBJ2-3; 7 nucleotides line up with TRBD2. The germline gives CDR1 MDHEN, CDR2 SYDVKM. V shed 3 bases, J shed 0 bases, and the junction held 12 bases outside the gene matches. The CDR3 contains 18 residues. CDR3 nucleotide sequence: TGTGCCAGCAGTTTTCGGGGGGACTTCCCCTCTAGCACAGATACGCAGTATTTT. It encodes CASSFRGDFPSSTDTQYF.

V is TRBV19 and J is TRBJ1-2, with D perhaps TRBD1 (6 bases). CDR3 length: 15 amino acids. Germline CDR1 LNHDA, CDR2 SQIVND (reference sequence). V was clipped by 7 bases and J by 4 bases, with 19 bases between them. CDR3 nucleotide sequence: TGTGCCAGTACATCGGACAACAGGGCTGCCTATGGCTACACCTTC. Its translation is CASTSDNRAAYGYTF.

As DNA, the CDR3 is TGTGCCAGCAGCTCCTTTAGCGGGGGGTTGCTCACCGGGGAGCTGTTTTTT. Its protein is CASSSFSGGLLTGELFF. This chain links TRBV7-2 with TRBJ2-2; TRBD2 aligns across 10 bases. Germline CDR1 reads SGHTA; CDR2 reads FQGNSA. The CDR3 covers 17 residues. With 4 bases clipped from V and 4 bases from J, the junction kept 9 bases outside the gene matches.

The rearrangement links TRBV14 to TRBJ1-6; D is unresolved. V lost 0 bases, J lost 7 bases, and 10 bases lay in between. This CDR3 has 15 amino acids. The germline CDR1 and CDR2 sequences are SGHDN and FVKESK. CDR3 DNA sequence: TGTGCCAGCAGCCAAGAATTACAGCCGAATTCACCCCTCCACTTT. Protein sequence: CASSQELQPNSPLHF. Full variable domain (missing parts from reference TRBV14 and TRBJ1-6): EAGVTQFPSHSVIEKGQTVTLRCDPISGHDNLYWYRRVMGKEIKFLLHFVKESKQDESGMPNNRFLAERTGGTYSTLKVQPAELEDSGVYFCASSQELQPNSPLHFGNGTRLTVT.

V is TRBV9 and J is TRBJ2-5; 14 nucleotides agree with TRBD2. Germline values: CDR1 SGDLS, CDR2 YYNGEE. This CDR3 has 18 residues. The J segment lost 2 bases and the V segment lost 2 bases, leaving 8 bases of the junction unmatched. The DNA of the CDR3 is TGTGCCAGCAGCGTTGGGACTAGCGGGAGATTCAAGCAAGAGACCCAGTACTTC. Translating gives CASSVGTSGRFKQETQYF.

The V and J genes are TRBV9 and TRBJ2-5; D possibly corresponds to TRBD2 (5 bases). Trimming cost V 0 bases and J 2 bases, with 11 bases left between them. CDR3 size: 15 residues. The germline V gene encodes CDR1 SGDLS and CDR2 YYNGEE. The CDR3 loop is CASSVVVSGQETQYF. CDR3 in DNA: TGTGCCAGCAGCGTAGTTGTTTCGGGACAAGAGACCCAGTACTTC.

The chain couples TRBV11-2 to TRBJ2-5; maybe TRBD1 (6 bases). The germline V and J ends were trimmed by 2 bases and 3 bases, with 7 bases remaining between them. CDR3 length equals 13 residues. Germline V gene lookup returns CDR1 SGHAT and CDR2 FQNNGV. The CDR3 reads CASSLTGKETQYF. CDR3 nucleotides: TGTGCCAGCAGCTTAACAGGGAAAGAGACCCAGTACTTC.

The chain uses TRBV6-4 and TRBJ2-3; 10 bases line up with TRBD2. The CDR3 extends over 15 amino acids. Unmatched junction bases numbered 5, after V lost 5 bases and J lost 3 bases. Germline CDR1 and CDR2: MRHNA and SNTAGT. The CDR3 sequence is CASSSGTSETDTQYF. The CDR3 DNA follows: TGTGCCAGCAGTTCGGGGACTAGCGAGACAGATACGCAGTATTTT.

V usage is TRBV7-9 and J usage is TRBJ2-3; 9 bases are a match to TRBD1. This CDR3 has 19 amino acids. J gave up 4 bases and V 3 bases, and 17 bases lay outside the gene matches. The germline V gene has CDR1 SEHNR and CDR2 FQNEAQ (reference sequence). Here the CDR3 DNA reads TGTGCCAGCAGCTTGGGACAGGGAGGCTGGGATCCCGCCTCAGATACGCAGTATTTT. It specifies CASSLGQGGWDPASDTQYF.

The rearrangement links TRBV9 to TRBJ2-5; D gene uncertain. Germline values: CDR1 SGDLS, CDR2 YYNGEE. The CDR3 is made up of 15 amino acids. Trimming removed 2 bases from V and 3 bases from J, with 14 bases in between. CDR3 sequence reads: CASSVAGWHEETQYF. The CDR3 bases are TGTGCCAGCAGCGTCGCCGGGTGGCACGAAGAGACCCAGTACTTC.

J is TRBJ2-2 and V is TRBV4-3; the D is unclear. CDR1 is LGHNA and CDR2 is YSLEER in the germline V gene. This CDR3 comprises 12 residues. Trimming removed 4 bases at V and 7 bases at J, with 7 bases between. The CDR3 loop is CASSPLDGELFF. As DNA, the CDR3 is TGCGCCAGCAGCCCATTAGACGGGGAGCTGTTTTTT.